The entry below describes one TCR beta chain. Its cognate antigen is unknown. RNA extraction was followed by reverse transcription into cDNA, which acted as the sequencing template. Here immunoSEQ multiplex PCR was the method, and the copy in TCRdb shows in-frame clones only, minus some. The sample has 120,000 to 150,000 clones; 62% are singletons. Sorting separated CD4+ and CD8+ T cells out of PBMCs. Germline CDR1 reads DFQATT; CDR2 reads SNEGSKA (reference sequence). The CDR3 is 10 residues long. V lost 6 bases, J lost 11 bases, and 11 bases lay in between. The sample originates from a study of CD8+ T cells in alopecia areata. Overall study results and limits: When scalp samples are sequenced, resident alphabeta T cells of normal skin are also captured. Compared with normal scalp, lesional scalp had higher clonality and more expanded CD8+ clones. Mice showed clearer TCR sharing than patients did, a gap that was possibly HLA-related.

The genes are TRBV20-1 and TRBJ1-5; TRBD1 is a possible D gene (5 bases). The material sequenced was CD8+ T cells sorted from blood. The sequence derives from a human donor in good health. The CDR3 DNA follows: TGCAGTGCAGCGGGACGAACCCAGCATTTT. Protein: CSAAGRTQHF.